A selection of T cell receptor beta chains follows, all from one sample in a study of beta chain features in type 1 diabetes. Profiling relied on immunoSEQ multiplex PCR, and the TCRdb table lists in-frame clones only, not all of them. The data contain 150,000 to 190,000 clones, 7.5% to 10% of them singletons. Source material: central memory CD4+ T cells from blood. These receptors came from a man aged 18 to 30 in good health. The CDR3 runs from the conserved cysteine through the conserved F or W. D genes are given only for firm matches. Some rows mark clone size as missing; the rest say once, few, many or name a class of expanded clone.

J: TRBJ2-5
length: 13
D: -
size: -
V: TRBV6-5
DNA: TGTGCCAGCAGTTACACTAGCTTTGGGACCCAGTACTTC
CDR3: CASSYTSFGTQYF

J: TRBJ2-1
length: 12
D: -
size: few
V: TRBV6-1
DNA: TGTGCCAGCAGTGACGAGGGAATATACCAGTTCTTC
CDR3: CASSDEGIYQFF

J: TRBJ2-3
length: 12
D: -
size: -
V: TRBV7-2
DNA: TGTGCCAGCACCCCGACAGCAGATACGCAGTATTTT
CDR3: CASTPTADTQYF

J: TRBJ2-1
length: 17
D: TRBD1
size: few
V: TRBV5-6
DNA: TGTGCCAGCAGCTTGGGGGCAGGGGGCCGAACGTACAATGAGCAGTTCTTC
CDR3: CASSLGAGGRTYNEQFF

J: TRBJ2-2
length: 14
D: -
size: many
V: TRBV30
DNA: TGTGCCTGGAGTGGACATCTGAACACCGGGGAGCTGTTTTTT
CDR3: CAWSGHLNTGELFF

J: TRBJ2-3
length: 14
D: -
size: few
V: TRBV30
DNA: TGTGCCTGGAGTGTAGGGGGAGAGTTAGATACGCAGTATTTT
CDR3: CAWSVGGELDTQYF

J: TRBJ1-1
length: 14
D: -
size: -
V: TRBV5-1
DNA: TGCGCCAGCAGTCACCGCGAGGGGAACACTGAAGCTTTCTTT
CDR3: CASSHREGNTEAFF

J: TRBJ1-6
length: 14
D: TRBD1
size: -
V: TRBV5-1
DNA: TGCGCCAGCAGCCAGGGACAGGGGGATTCACCCCTCCACTTT
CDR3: CASSQGQGDSPLHF

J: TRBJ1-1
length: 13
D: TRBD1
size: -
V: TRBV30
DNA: TGTGCCTGGGATGGGACAGGGAGCACTGAAGCTTTCTTT
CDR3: CAWDGTGSTEAFF

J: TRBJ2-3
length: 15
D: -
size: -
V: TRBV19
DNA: TGTGCCAGTAGAAACAGGGCCACAAGCACAGATACGCAGTATTTT
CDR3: CASRNRATSTDTQYF

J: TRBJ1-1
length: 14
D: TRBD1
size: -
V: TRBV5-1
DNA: TGCGCCAGCAGCGCTGGGACAGGGAGAAGTGAAGCTTTCTTT
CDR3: CASSAGTGRSEAFF

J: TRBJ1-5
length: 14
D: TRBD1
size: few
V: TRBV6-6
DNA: TGTGCCAGCAGGCCGGGACAGCCGAATCAGCCCCAGCATTTT
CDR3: CASRPGQPNQPQHF

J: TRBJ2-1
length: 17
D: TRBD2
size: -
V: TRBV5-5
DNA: TGTGCCAGCAGCTACTTTATGGCGGGAGGGCCCTACAATGAGCAGTTCTTC
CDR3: CASSYFMAGGPYNEQFF

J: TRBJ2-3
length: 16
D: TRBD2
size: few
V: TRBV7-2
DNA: TGTGCCAGCAGCGGTCTTACTAGCGGGAGCACAGATACGCAGTATTTT
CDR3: CASSGLTSGSTDTQYF

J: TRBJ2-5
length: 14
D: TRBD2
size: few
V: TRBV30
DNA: TGTGCCTGGGGGGGGGCGGGAGGAAAAGAGACCCAGTACTTC
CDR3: CAWGGAGGKETQYF

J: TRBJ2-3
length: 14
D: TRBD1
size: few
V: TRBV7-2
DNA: TGTGCCAGCAGCTTAATACAGGGGGCAGATACGCAGTATTTT
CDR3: CASSLIQGADTQYF

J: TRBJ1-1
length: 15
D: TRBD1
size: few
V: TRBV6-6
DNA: TGTGCCAGCAGTCTAGGACAGGGGGCTGACACTGAAGCTTTCTTT
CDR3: CASSLGQGADTEAFF

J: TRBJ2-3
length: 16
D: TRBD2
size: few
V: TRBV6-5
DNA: TGTGCCAGCAGTTACGAAAGCGGGGGGGCTTTTGATACGCAGTATTTT
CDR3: CASSYESGGAFDTQYF

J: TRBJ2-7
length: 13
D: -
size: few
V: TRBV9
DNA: TGTGCCAGCAGCGCCGGGTCGACTTACGAGCAGTACTTC
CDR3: CASSAGSTYEQYF

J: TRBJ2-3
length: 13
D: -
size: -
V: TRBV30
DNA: TGTGCCAGTAACAGGGCCGCGGCAGATACGCAGTATTTT
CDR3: CASNRAAADTQYF

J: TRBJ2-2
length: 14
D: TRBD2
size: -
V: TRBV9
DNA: TGTGCCAGCAGCGCACGGGGGGACACCGGGGAGCTGTTTTTT
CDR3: CASSARGDTGELFF

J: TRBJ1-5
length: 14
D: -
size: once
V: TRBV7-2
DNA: TGTGCCAGCAGCCGACAGGAAAGCAATCAGCCCCAGCATTTT
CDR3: CASSRQESNQPQHF

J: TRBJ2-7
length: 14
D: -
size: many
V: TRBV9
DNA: TGTGCCAGCAGCGTAGAAGGCGGCTCCTACGAGCAGTACTTC
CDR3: CASSVEGGSYEQYF

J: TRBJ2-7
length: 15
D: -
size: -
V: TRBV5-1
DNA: TGCGCCAGCAGCCAGGGAAATATGGGGCGGTACGAGCAGTACTTC
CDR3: CASSQGNMGRYEQYF

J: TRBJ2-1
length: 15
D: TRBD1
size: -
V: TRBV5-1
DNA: TGCGCCAGCAGCGCCCAGGACAGGGGGTTCGATGAGCAGTTCTTC
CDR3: CASSAQDRGFDEQFF

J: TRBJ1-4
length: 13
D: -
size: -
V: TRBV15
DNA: TGTGCCACCAGCAGAGACGGGAGTGAAAAACTGTTTTTT
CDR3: CATSRDGSEKLFF

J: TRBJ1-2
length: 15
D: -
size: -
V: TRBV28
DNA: TGTGCCAGCAGTTTAACTTCGGCGGGGGTCTATGGCTACACCTTC
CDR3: CASSLTSAGVYGYTF

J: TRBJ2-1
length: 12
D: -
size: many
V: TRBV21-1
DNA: TGTGCCAGCAGCACGATGTTCGGAGGGCAGTTCTTC
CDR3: CASSTMFGGQFF

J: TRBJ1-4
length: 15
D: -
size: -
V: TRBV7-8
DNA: TGTGCCAGCAGCTACGGGACTCCTTCTGGGGAAAAACTGTTTTTT
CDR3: CASSYGTPSGEKLFF

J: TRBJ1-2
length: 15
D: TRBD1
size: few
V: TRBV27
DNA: TGTGCCAGCAGTAGCTACCTTGGGACAGGGGTAGGCTACACCTTC
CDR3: CASSSYLGTGVGYTF

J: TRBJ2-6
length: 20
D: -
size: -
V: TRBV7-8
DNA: TGTGCCAGCGGGACGACGGGAGTGAGGGCTATGAGATCTGGGGCCAACGTCCTGACTTTC
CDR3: CASGTTGVRAMRSGANVLTF

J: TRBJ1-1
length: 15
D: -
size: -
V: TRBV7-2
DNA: TGTGCCAGCAGCTTAAACAGTCCCATGAACACTGAAGCTTTCTTT
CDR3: CASSLNSPMNTEAFF

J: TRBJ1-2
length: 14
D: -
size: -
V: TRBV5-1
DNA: TGCGCCAGCAGCTCACTACCGGGAAACTATGGCTACACCTTC
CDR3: CASSSLPGNYGYTF

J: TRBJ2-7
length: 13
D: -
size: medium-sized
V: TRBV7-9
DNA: TGTGCCAGCAGTCCCCGACTGGCCTGGGAGCAGTACTTC
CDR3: CASSPRLAWEQYF

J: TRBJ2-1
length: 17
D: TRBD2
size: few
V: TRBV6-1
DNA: TGTGCCAGCAGTGAAGCGCGGGGCGGGGGCTCCTACAATGAGCAGTTCTTC
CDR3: CASSEARGGGSYNEQFF

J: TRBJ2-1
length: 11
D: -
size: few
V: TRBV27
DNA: TGTGCCAGCAGTGGGACTCGTGAGCAGTTCTTC
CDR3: CASSGTREQFF

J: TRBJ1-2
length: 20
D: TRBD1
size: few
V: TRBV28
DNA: TGTGCCAGCAGGGTTTATAGCGCGCGGACAGGGAGGGGCAGGGACTATGGCTACACCTTC
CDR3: CASRVYSARTGRGRDYGYTF

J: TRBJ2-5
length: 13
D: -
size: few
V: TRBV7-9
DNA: TGTGCCAGCAGCTGGGCGGGCCAAGAGACCCAGTACTTC
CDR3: CASSWAGQETQYF

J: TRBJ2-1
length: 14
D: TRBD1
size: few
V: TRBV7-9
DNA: TGTGCCAGCAGCTTGGACAGGTACCACAATGAGCAGTTCTTC
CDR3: CASSLDRYHNEQFF

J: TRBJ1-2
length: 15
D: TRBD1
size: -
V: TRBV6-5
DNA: TGTGCCAGCAGTCGCACAGGGGGTTCTAACTATGGCTACACCTTC
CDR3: CASSRTGGSNYGYTF

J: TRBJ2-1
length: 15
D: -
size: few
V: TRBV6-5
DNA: TGTGCCAGCAGTTACTCGAACTCCAAGAGCAATGAGCAGTTCTTC
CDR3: CASSYSNSKSNEQFF

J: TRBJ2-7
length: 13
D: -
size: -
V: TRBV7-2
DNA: TGTGCCAGCAGCTGGGCCATCCCCTACGAGCAGTACTTC
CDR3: CASSWAIPYEQYF

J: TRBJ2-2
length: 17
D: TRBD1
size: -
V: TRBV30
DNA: TGTGCCTGGAGTGTACGATGGGACAGCGCGAACACCGGGGAGCTGTTTTTT
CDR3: CAWSVRWDSANTGELFF

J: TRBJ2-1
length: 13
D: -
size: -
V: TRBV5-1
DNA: TGCGCCAGCAGCTTGATCGGGGGCAATGAGCAGTTCTTC
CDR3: CASSLIGGNEQFF

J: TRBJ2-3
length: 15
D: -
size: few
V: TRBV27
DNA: TGTGCCAGCAGTTTGGGGGACTTTAATTCGGATACGCAGTATTTT
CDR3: CASSLGDFNSDTQYF

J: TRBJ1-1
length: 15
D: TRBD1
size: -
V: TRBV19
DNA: TGTGCCAGTAGTCTCCGACAGGGGAGGGACACTGAAGCTTTCTTT
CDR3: CASSLRQGRDTEAFF

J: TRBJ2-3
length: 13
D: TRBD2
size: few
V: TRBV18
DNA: TGTGCCAGCTCACCACCCGGGGGGGATACGCAGTATTTT
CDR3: CASSPPGGDTQYF

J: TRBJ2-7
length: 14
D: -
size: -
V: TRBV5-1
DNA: TGCGCCAGCAGCCAGGGAACAGGTCCCTACGAGCAGTACTTC
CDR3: CASSQGTGPYEQYF

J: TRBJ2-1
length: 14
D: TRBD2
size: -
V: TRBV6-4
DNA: TGTGCCAGCAGCCTAGCGGGAGGGCGGGCAAAGCAGTTCTTC
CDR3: CASSLAGGRAKQFF

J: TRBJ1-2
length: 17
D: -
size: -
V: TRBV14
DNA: TGTGCCAGCAGCCAAGAATCATTATGGAGGGGAAACTATGGCTACACCTTC
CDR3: CASSQESLWRGNYGYTF

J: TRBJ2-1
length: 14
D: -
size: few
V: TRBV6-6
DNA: TGTGCCAGCAAAGGTGCGGCCTTATACAATGAGCAGTTCTTC
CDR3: CASKGAALYNEQFF

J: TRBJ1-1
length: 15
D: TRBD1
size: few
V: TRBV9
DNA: TGTGCCAGCAGCGTAGAGGGAACAGGGGGCACTGAAGCTTTCTTT
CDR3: CASSVEGTGGTEAFF

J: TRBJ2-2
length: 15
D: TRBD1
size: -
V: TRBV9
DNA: TGTGCCAGCAGAGGACAGGGATTGAGGACCGGGGAGCTGTTTTTT
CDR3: CASRGQGLRTGELFF

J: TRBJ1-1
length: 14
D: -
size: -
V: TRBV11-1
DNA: TGTGCCAGCAGCTTCTTCAGAATGAACACTGAAGCTTTCTTT
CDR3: CASSFFRMNTEAFF

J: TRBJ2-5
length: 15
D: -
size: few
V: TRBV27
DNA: TGTGCCAGCAGTCGGACAGCGCCGTTCTTAGAGACCCAGTACTTC
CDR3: CASSRTAPFLETQYF

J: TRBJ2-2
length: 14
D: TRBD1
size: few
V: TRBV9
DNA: TGTGCCAGCAGCGAAGACAGGGATACCGGGGAGCTGTTTTTT
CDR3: CASSEDRDTGELFF

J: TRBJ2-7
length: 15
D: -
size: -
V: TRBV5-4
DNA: TGTGCCAGCAGCTTTTGGGACTCCCACTCCTACGAGCAGTACTTC
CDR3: CASSFWDSHSYEQYF

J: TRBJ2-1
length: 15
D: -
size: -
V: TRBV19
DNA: TGTGCCAGCCGGTACGGGGAGAGCTCCTACAATGAGCAGTTCTTC
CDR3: CASRYGESSYNEQFF

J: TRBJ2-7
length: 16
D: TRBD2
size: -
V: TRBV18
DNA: TGTGCCAGCTCACCAGGACTAGCGGGGTCGTCCTACGAGCAGTACTTC
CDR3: CASSPGLAGSSYEQYF